The present entry profiles one T cell receptor (beta chain) with its context. This entry belongs to a study of control samples from healthy donors and cancer patients. Generated by immunoSEQ multiplex PCR, the TCRdb table keeps only in-frame clones and is missing some. The sample yields about 130,000 clones, approximately 92% seen once. The germline CDR1 and CDR2 sequences are SGHRS and YFSETQ. V was trimmed by 0 bases and J by 8 bases, leaving 14 bases between them. The CDR3 has 14 residues. The rearrangement joins TRBV5-1 to TRBJ1-2; D unclear. Sequenced sample: PBMCs. The receptor's source is an elderly man with head and neck cancer. CDR3 in amino acids: CASSLGGLDGGYTF. DNA of the CDR3: TGCGCCAGCAGCTTGGGAGGGCTCGACGGGGGCTACACCTTC.